This T cell receptor beta chain was retrieved from a study of T cell responses to AZD1222 COVID-19 vaccine. Study results and caveats: The study identified only 6 or 7 AZD1222 recipients as seropositive at baseline.

Note on this clone: What it recognizes is unknown.

CDR1 SGHVS and CDR2 FQNEAQ come from the germline V gene. The V end was cut by 5 bases, the J end by 6 bases, with 14 bases between. CDR3 size: 13 residues. Here immunoSEQ multiplex PCR was the method, and the copy in TCRdb shows in-frame clones only, minus some. The table shows about 93,000 clones, with about 86% occurring only once. Sequenced material: peripheral blood, taken on day 0 of AZD1222 vaccination. The TCR originated in an adult in good health. V gene TRBV7-8 combines with J gene TRBJ2-7; no clear D gene. The CDR3 nucleotides are TGTGCCAGCAGCGTCTCAGGATTGGTCGAGCAGTACTTC. Its protein product is CASSVSGLVEQYF.